This T cell receptor beta chain stems from a study of low-dose radiotherapy and immunotherapy resistance in tumors. Study details: A total of 13 Gy over 26 weeks was given to Cohort 2 as 1 Gy per fraction every two weeks. Every two weeks patients got nivolumab 240 mg flat dose, plus ipilimumab 1 mg/kg every six weeks, intravenously.

TRAV- and TRBV-specific primers primed first-strand cDNA, covering alpha and beta chains. PCR amplification of the TCRs was performed with Phusion for about 20 PCR cycles, and it relied on a constant-region primer together with a V-primer adapter. In vitro transcription served to amplify the mRNA that had been isolated. TCRdb processed the reads anew with MiXCR; each CDR3 protein has one entry. The table records tens of thousands of distinct CDR3 sequences, about 26% of them present only once. At least ten counts were recorded for this clonotype. The time point here: before trial treatment. Trimming cost V 0 bases and J 9 bases, with 13 bases left between them. Germline V gives CDR1 SGHRS, CDR2 YFSETQ. The CDR3 is 13 residues long.

The V gene is TRBV5-1, the J gene TRBJ2-7, with D perhaps TRBD1 (5 bases). The TCR was taken from a male donor with rectosigmoid adenocarcinoma. Sequencing was performed on PBMCs, taken before treatment. The CDR3 spells CASSLDRPFVQYF. The CDR3 DNA sequence: TGCGCCAGCAGCTTGGACAGGCCGTTCGTGCAGTACTTC.